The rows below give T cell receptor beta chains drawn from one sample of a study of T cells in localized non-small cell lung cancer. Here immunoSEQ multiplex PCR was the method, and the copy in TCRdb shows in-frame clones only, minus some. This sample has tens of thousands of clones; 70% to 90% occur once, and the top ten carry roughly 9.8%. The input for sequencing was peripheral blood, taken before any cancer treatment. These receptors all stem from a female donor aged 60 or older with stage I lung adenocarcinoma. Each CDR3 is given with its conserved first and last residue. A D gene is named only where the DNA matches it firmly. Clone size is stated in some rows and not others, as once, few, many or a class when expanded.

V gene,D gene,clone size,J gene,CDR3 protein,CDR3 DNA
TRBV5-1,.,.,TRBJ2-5,CASTKIGWGETQYF,TGCGCCAGCACCAAGATCGGCTGGGGGGAGACCCAGTACTTC
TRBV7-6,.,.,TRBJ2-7,CASSLGYAGTDEQYF,TGTGCCAGCAGCTTAGGGTACGCCGGGACGGACGAGCAGTACTTC
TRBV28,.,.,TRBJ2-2,CASSLSPNTGELFF,TGTGCCAGCAGTTTATCCCCGAACACCGGGGAGCTGTTTTTT
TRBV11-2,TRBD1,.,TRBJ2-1,CASSLGGTGFGNEQFF,TGTGCCAGCAGCTTAGGAGGGACAGGATTTGGAAATGAGCAGTTCTTC
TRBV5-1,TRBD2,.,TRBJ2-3,CASSWGLAGLHTDTQYF,TGCGCCAGCAGCTGGGGACTAGCGGGATTACACACAGATACGCAGTATTTT
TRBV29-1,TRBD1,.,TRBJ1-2,CSVGTGQGFNYGYTF,TGCAGCGTGGGGACGGGACAGGGATTTAACTATGGCTACACCTTC
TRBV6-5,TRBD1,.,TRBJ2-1,CASRPGQGYNEQFF,TGTGCCAGCAGACCTGGACAGGGGTACAATGAGCAGTTCTTC
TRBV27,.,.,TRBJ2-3,CASSLWGSSDTQYF,TGTGCCAGCAGTTTATGGGGGAGTAGCGATACGCAGTATTTT
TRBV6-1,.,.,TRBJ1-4,CASSESGIPNEKLFF,TGTGCCAGCAGTGAAAGCGGGATACCTAATGAAAAACTGTTTTTT
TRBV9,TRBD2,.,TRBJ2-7,CASSDSGSGEQYF,TGTGCCAGCAGCGATAGCGGGAGTGGCGAGCAGTACTTC
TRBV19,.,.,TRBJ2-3,CASSFITTGDTQYF,TGTGCCAGTAGTTTCATAACTACTGGAGATACGCAGTATTTT
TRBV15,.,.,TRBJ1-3,CATSRDLFGISGNTIYF,TGTGCCACCAGCAGAGATCTTTTTGGGATCTCTGGAAACACCATATATTTT
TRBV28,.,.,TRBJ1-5,CASSSPPQGSPQPQHF,TGTGCCAGCAGTTCACCGCCACAGGGTTCACCGCAGCCCCAGCATTTT
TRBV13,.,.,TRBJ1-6,CASRPQTTETLHF,TGTGCCAGCAGACCCCAAACGACGGAGACCCTCCACTTT
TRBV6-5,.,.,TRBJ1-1,CASSPPAGKAEAFF,TGTGCCAGCAGTCCCCCTGCTGGGAAGGCTGAAGCTTTCTTT
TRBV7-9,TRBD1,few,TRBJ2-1,CASSTRQGAINEQFF,TGTGCCAGCAGCACCCGACAGGGGGCCATCAATGAGCAGTTCTTC
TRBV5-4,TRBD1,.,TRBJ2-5,CASSLVGTGRKETQYF,TGTGCCAGCAGCTTGGTCGGGACAGGGCGTAAGGAGACCCAGTACTTC
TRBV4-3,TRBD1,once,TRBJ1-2,CASSPSGTGTYGYTF,TGCGCCAGCAGCCCTTCCGGGACAGGGACCTATGGCTACACCTTC
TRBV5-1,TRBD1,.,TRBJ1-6,CASSRLPGQESSYNSPLHF,TGCGCCAGCAGCCGCCTACCGGGACAGGAAAGCTCCTATAATTCACCCCTCCACTTT
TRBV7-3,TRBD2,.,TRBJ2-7,CASSPRTSGRRGFHEQYF,TGTGCCAGCAGCCCTCGGACTAGCGGGAGGCGGGGGTTCCACGAGCAGTACTTC
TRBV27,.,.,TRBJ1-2,CASSDTGYFGYTF,TGTGCCAGCAGCGACACAGGGTATTTCGGCTACACCTTC